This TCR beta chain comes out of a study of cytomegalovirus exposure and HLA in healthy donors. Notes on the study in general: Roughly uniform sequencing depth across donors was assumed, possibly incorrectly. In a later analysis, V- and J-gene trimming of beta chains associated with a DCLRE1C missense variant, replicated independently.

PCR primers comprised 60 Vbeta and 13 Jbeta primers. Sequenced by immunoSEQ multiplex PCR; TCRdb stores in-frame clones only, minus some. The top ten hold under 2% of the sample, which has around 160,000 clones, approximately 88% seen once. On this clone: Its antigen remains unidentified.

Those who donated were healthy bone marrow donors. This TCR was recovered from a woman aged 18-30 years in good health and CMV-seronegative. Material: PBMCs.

The CDR3 DNA is TGTGCCAGCAGCCAAGACAGGGGAGAGACCCAGTACTTC. Translated: CASSQDRGETQYF. The chain combines TRBV4-2 with TRBJ2-5; possible D gene TRBD1, 6 bases. The CDR3 totals 13 residues. The germline CDR1 and CDR2 sequences are LGHNA and YNFKEQ. V was cut by 0 bases and J by 4 bases, with 6 bases left in between.